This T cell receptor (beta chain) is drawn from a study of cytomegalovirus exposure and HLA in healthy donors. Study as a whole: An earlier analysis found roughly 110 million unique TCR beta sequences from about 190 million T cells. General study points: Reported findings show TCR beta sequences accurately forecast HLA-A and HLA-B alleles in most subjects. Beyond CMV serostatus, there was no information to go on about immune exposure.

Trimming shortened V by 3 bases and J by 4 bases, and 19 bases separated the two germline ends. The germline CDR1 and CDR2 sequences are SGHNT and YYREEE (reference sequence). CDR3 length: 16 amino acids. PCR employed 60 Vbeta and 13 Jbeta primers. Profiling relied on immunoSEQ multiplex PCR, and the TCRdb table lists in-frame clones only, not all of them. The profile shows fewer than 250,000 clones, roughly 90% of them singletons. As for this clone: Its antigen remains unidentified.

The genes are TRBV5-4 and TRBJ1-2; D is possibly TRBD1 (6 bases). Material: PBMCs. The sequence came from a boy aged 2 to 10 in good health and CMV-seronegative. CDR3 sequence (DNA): TGTGCCAGCAGCTCCACCCCGGACAGACTGCTCTATGGCTACACCTTC. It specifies CASSSTPDRLLYGYTF.